One sample yielded the 30 T cell receptor beta chains listed below, sequenced in a study of early stage breast cancer tumors. TCRdb keeps only in-frame clones here, not all; method: immunoSEQ multiplex PCR. The data hold more than 7,500 clones, with 71% observed a single time. The material sequenced was normal breast tissue next to the tumor. The receptor source for this set is a person between 60 and 70 years old with breast cancer.

The rearrangement uses TRBV10-3 and TRBJ2-7; 12 bases are a match to TRBD2. This CDR3 contains 15 residues. Germline CDR1 ENHRY, CDR2 SYGVKD. V dropped 7 bases and J dropped 5; count of bases not matched to a gene: 9. The CDR3 loop reads CAITSASGRVDEQYF. CDR3 coding DNA: TGTGCCATCACCTCCGCTAGCGGGAGGGTCGACGAGCAGTACTTC.

This chain links TRBV4-3 with TRBJ2-3, with TRBD1 as a possible D gene (5 bases). Germline V CDR1 and CDR2: LGHNA, YSLEER. Trimming cost V 4 bases and J 1 base, with 12 bases left between them. The CDR3 totals 15 residues. Here the CDR3 DNA reads TGCGCCAGCAGCCCGGTGGGGCTAGGCACAGATACGCAGTATTTT. Protein sequence: CASSPVGLGTDTQYF.

The chain joins TRBV7-6 to TRBJ2-1; TRBD2 aligns across 11 bases. Germline V CDR1 and CDR2: SGHVS, FNYEAQ. J lost 1 base, V lost 5 bases, and 4 bases had no gene match. This CDR3 contains 16 residues. CDR3 protein: CASSLTSGVSYNEQFF. The CDR3 DNA follows: TGTGCCAGCAGCCTGACTAGCGGGGTTTCCTACAATGAGCAGTTCTTC.

The table lists this clone with a count of one. The CDR3 here is CASSWAGGYEQYF. The CDR3 DNA reads as TGTGCCAGCAGCTGGGCGGGGGGCTACGAGCAGTACTTC. The chain couples TRBV5-6 to TRBJ2-7; 8 bases map to TRBD2. The CDR3 spans 13 residues. Germline CDR1 SGHDT, CDR2 YYEEEE. J gave up 3 bases and V 3 bases, and 2 bases lay outside the gene matches.

The chain joins TRBV30 to TRBJ2-1, with a weak D call TRBD2 (6 bases). From germline, CDR1 is GTSNPN and CDR2 SVGIG (reference sequence). Trimming removed 3 bases from V and 0 bases from J, with 12 bases in between. The CDR3 has 15 residues. CDR3 nucleotide sequence: TGTGCCTGGAGCTCAAGCGGGTACTCCTACAATGAGCAGTTCTTC. Translated, it gives CAWSSSGYSYNEQFF.

This clone has a single count. The chain carries TRBV10-3 and TRBJ2-7; 7 bases align to TRBD1. This CDR3 comprises 15 residues. Trimming removed 3 bases from V and 3 bases from J; junction bases left unmatched: 8. The germline V gene has CDR1 ENHRY and CDR2 SYGVKD. CDR3 amino acids: CAISENRGRLYEQYF. DNA of the CDR3: TGTGCCATCAGTGAAAACAGGGGCCGCCTCTACGAGCAGTACTTC.

The chain has TRBV29-1 and TRBJ2-7, with 7 bases aligning to TRBD2. J lost 2 bases, V lost 4 bases, and 5 bases had no gene match. The V gene's germline CDR1 is SQVTM and CDR2 ANQGSEA. This CDR3 has 13 amino acids. The CDR3 reads CSVGGRATYEQYF. For the CDR3, the DNA is TGCAGCGTTGGAGGGAGGGCCACCTACGAGCAGTACTTC.

This clone is a singleton in its sample. The chain combines TRBV5-8 with TRBJ2-7; TRBD2 might be the D (6 bases). The CDR3 has 15 amino acids. CDR1 is SGHTS and CDR2 is YDEGEE in the germline V gene. Deletions cut 4 bases from V and 5 bases from J, with 19 bases between. As DNA, the CDR3 is TGTGCCAGCAGCGTGCCGGGGACTCCTCCCCACGAGCAGTACTTC. It yields the protein CASSVPGTPPHEQYF.

The rearrangement links TRBV19 to TRBJ1-1, with TRBD1 matching 7 bases. The germline V gene has CDR1 LNHDA and CDR2 SQIVND (reference sequence). The CDR3 totals 14 residues. J was trimmed by 5 bases and V by 5 bases; bases with no gene match: 8. CDR3: CASSARQGVTEAFF. The CDR3 DNA is TGTGCCAGTAGTGCTAGACAGGGAGTAACTGAAGCTTTCTTT.

The sample holds a few counts of this clone. The genes are TRBV27 and TRBJ2-1; D is undetermined. CDR1 and CDR2 from the germline V gene are MNHEY and SMNVEV (reference sequence). With 3 bases removed from V and 4 bases from J, the gap between germline ends came to 10 bases. This CDR3 spans 14 amino acids. CDR3 region: CASSFPHPYNEQFF. CDR3 DNA sequence: TGTGCCAGCAGTTTCCCACACCCTTACAATGAGCAGTTCTTC.

The chain couples TRBV7-2 to TRBJ1-2, with D maybe TRBD1 (6 bases). Trimming stripped 2 bases from V and 7 bases from J, with 20 bases between. This CDR3 has 16 amino acids. Germline V CDR1 and CDR2: SGHTA, FQGNSA. The CDR3 bases are TGTGCCAGCAGCTTATCGAGAGGACAGCTCTCAGGTGGCTACACCTTC. It translates to CASSLSRGQLSGGYTF.

This clone was seen only a few times. The genes are TRBV27 and TRBJ2-7; 7 bases are shared with TRBD2. The J segment lost 5 bases and the V segment lost 6 bases, leaving 13 bases of the junction unmatched. Germline CDR1 is MNHEY and CDR2 is SMNVEV (reference sequence). The CDR3 consists of 15 residues. For the CDR3, the DNA is TGTGCCAGCAGACGCCTAGGGGAGGGCCAGAACGAGCAGTACTTC. Translated: CASRRLGEGQNEQYF.

The chain is built from TRBV6-6 and TRBJ1-5, with a weak D call TRBD1 (6 bases). The germline V gene has CDR1 MNHNY and CDR2 SVGAGI (reference sequence). Trimming stripped 0 bases from V and 3 bases from J, with 12 bases between. This CDR3 has 16 amino acids. CDR3 amino acids: CASSYSNRDHNQPQHF. The CDR3 region has the DNA TGTGCCAGCAGTTACTCAAACAGGGACCACAATCAGCCCCAGCATTTT.

V gene TRBV20-1 combines with J gene TRBJ2-7, with 7 bases matching TRBD2. The CDR3 extends over 11 amino acids. Germline V gives CDR1 DFQATT, CDR2 SNEGSKA (reference sequence). V shed 6 bases and J 5 bases; nucleotides not matched to a gene: 4. The CDR3 region is CSAGRGHEQYF. CDR3 nucleotides: TGCAGTGCGGGGAGGGGCCACGAGCAGTACTTC.

The chain combines TRBV7-6 with TRBJ2-1; TRBD2 aligns across 9 bases. V was pared by 3 bases and J by 9 bases, with 9 bases of the junction left unmatched. The CDR3 is 15 residues long. Germline-derived CDR1 and CDR2 are SGHVS and FNYEAQ. CDR3 residues: CASSFYAGGPGEQFF. CDR3 in DNA: TGTGCCAGCAGCTTTTACGCGGGAGGGCCGGGTGAGCAGTTCTTC.

This CDR3 is CAGTTTGGTGELFF. The CDR3 DNA reads as TGTGCCGGAACGACCACAGGGGGCACCGGGGAGCTGTTTTTT. The chain is built from TRBV19 and TRBJ2-2, with 8 bases lining up with TRBD1. The V gene end was trimmed by 11 bases and the J gene end by 4 bases; junction bases not matched to a gene: 9. The CDR3 sequence is 14 residues long. Germline loops: CDR1 LNHDA, CDR2 SQIVND (reference sequence).

The rearrangement joins TRBV7-9 to TRBJ2-7; weak D call: TRBD1 (6 bases). This CDR3 is built from 16 residues. CDR1 and CDR2 from the germline V gene are SEHNR and FQNEAQ (reference sequence). V was clipped by 4 bases and J by 2 bases, with 18 bases between them. The CDR3: CASSSDTGTPAYEQYF. CDR3 coding DNA: TGTGCCAGCAGCTCCGATACCGGGACACCCGCCTACGAGCAGTACTTC.

V is TRBV7-2 and J is TRBJ1-2; 9 bases line up with TRBD1. J gave up 7 bases and V 7 bases, and 10 bases lay outside the gene matches. The length of the CDR3 is 14 residues. Germline CDR1 and CDR2: SGHTA and FQGNSA. Here the CDR3 reads CASIDPGQGLGYTF. In DNA form, the CDR3 reads TGTGCCAGCATCGATCCGGGACAGGGTCTTGGCTACACCTTC. The full variable domain, rest sourced from reference TRBV7-2 and TRBJ1-2, is GAGVSQSPSNKVTEKGKDVELRCDPISGHTALYWYRQSLGQGLEFLIYFQGNSAPDKSGLPSDRFSAERTGGSVSTLTIQRTQQEDSAVYLCASIDPGQGLGYTFGSGTRLTVV.

In this sample, this clone turned up a few times. The J gene is TRBJ1-2, the V gene TRBV30, with 7 bases aligning to TRBD1. The J segment lost 2 bases and the V segment lost 6 bases, leaving 9 bases of the junction unmatched. The CDR3 consists of 14 residues. Germline CDR1 GTSNPN, CDR2 SVGIG (reference sequence). CDR3 DNA: TGTGCCTGCTCTGGGCAGGGGGACAACTATGGCTACACCTTC. As protein: CACSGQGDNYGYTF.

J is TRBJ2-1 and V is TRBV11-3; D perhaps matches TRBD2 (7 bases). CDR1 is SGHNT, CDR2 YENEEA, per germline. With 1 base removed from V and 7 bases from J, the gap between germline ends came to 14 bases. The length of the CDR3 is 15 residues. CDR3 sequence: CASSLGGGLRNEQFF. The CDR3 DNA sequence: TGTGCCAGCAGCTTAGGCGGGGGCCTACGGAATGAGCAGTTCTTC.

The rearrangement links TRBV5-6 to TRBJ1-2; TRBD1 is a possible D gene (6 bases). Germline V gene lookup returns CDR1 SGHDT and CDR2 YYEEEE. The CDR3 loop spans 13 amino acids. Trimming removed 4 bases from V and 4 bases from J, with 11 bases in between. The CDR3 loop reads CASSPGGSYGYTF. In nucleotides, the CDR3 is TGTGCCAGCAGCCCGGGGGGCTCCTATGGCTACACCTTC.

The sample holds one count of this clone. The gene calls are TRBV6-6 and TRBJ2-7; TRBD2 matches at 7 bases. Per germline, CDR1 MNHNY and CDR2 SVGAGI (reference sequence). With 4 bases clipped from V and 5 bases from J, the junction kept 5 bases outside the gene matches. The CDR3 loop spans 13 amino acids. CDR3 coding DNA: TGTGCCAGCAGTTCCCGCGGGAGCGACGAGCAGTACTTC. Amino acids: CASSSRGSDEQYF.

The chain is built from TRBV9 and TRBJ2-7; D not resolved. V was trimmed by 0 bases and J by 5 bases, leaving 15 bases between them. The CDR3 consists of 15 residues. The germline gives CDR1 SGDLS, CDR2 YYNGEE. CDR3 amino acids: CASSVGTYESDEQYF. The CDR3 nucleotides are TGTGCCAGCAGCGTAGGTACGTATGAGTCGGACGAGCAGTACTTC.

The chain recombines TRBV27 with TRBJ1-2, with a possible D match to TRBD1 (5 bases). V dropped 2 bases and J dropped 6 bases, with 25 bases sitting between them. CDR1 is MNHEY and CDR2 is SMNVEV in the germline V gene (reference sequence). The CDR3 contains 18 residues. CDR3 DNA sequence: TGTGCCAGCAGTTTAAACTGGGGGGGTACCGCGGCGGGGAATGGCTACACCTTC. Translated, it gives CASSLNWGGTAAGNGYTF.

The gene calls are TRBV5-1 and TRBJ1-1; weak D call: TRBD1 (5 bases). Trimming took off 1 base at V and 0 bases at J, with 13 bases between the two ends. Germline V gene lookup returns CDR1 SGHRS and CDR2 YFSETQ. CDR3 length equals 16 residues. This CDR3 is CASSLIGGTVNTEAFF. CDR3 coding DNA: TGCGCCAGCAGCTTGATCGGCGGGACGGTGAACACTGAAGCTTTCTTT.

CDR3 region: CSVGTGQNYGYTF. The CDR3 DNA reads as TGCAGCGTGGGAACGGGACAGAACTATGGCTACACCTTC. The chain has TRBV29-1 and TRBJ1-2; TRBD1 matches 7 bases. Germline V CDR1 and CDR2: SQVTM, ANQGSEA. This CDR3 region has 13 residues. With V trimmed by 6 bases and J by 2 bases, 6 bases remained unmatched.

This clone has more than one count but fewer than ten. CDR3 bases: TGTGCCAGCAAGGGACTAGCGGAGGGCGGGGAGCTGTTTTTT. Translated: CASKGLAEGGELFF. The J gene is TRBJ2-2, the V gene TRBV6-1; 11 positions match TRBD2. Germline lookup yields CDR1 MNHNS and CDR2 SASEGT. Trimming took 7 bases from V and 7 from J; bases not matched to a gene: 5. The CDR3 is made up of 14 amino acids.

The J gene is TRBJ2-7, the V gene TRBV2, with a tentative D call TRBD2 (7 bases). The CDR3 runs 17 residues. V was pared by 0 bases and J by 1 base, with 16 bases between. Per the germline V gene, CDR1 is SNHLY and CDR2 is FYNNEI. The CDR3 DNA reads as TGTGCCAGCAGTGAAGCTGTAGGGGGAGGGATTTCCTACGAGCAGTACTTC. As protein: CASSEAVGGGISYEQYF.

This clone is termed medium-sized. V usage is TRBV6-1 and J usage is TRBJ1-2; 7 nucleotides agree with TRBD1. The CDR3 runs 14 residues. Germline-derived CDR1 and CDR2 are MNHNS and SASEGT. V dropped 7 bases and J dropped 4; count of bases not matched to a gene: 9. The DNA for the CDR3 is TGTGCCAGCACCGCTTACAGGGGAAGCTATGGCTACACCTTC. It specifies CASTAYRGSYGYTF.

This chain joins TRBV23-1 and TRBJ2-1, with no clear D. TRBV23-1 is an ORF for which the function is uncertain. V was cut by 0 bases and J by 6 bases, with 18 bases left in between. The CDR3 is 17 residues long. CDR3 nucleotides: TGCGCCAGCAGTCAATCTCGTGGCTCATCATCTGGCAATGAGCAGTTCTTC. This translates into CASSQSRGSSSGNEQFF.